This T cell receptor beta chain originates from a study of T cell responses to AZD1222 COVID-19 vaccine. Notes on the study in general: Only a handful of individuals given AZD1222 were seropositive at baseline.

Points on this clone: Its matching antigen is unknown.

Deletions cut 6 bases from V and 0 bases from J, with 0 bases between. Per the germline V gene, CDR1 is LNHDA and CDR2 is SQIVND (reference sequence). This CDR3 has 11 residues. Method: immunoSEQ multiplex PCR; TCRdb's copy keeps in-frame clones and lacks some. The sample comprises around 120,000 clones, roughly nine tenths of which are singletons, and more than 1.5% rests with the top ten. This specimen consisted of peripheral blood, obtained 28 days after the second AZD1222 dose. This chain joins TRBV19 and TRBJ2-1; D gene unclear. This sequence originates from an adult who received the AZD1222 COVID-19 vaccine. The CDR3 protein is CASSSYNEQFF. For the CDR3, the DNA is TGTGCCAGTAGCTCCTACAATGAGCAGTTCTTC.